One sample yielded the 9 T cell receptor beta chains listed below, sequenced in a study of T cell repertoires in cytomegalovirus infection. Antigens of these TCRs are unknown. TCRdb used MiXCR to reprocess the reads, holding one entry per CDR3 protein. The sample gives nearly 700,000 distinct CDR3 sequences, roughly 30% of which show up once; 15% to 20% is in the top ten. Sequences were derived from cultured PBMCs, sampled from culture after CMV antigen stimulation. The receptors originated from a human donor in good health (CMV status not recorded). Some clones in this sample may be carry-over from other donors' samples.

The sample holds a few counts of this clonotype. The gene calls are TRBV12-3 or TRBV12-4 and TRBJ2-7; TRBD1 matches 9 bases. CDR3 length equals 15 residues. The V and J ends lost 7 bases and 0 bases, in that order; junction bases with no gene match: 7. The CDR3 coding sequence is TGTGCCAGCACCCCCGGGACAGGGAGCTCCTACGAGCAGTACTTC. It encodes CASTPGTGSSYEQYF.

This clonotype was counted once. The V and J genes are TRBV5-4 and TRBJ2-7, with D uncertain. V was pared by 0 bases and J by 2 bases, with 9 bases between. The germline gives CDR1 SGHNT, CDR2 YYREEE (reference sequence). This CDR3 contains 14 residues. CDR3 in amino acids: CASSLASSPYEQYF. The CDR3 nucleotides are TGTGCCAGCAGCTTGGCATCGTCTCCCTACGAGCAGTACTTC. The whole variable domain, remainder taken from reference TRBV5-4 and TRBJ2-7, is ETGVTQSPTHLIKTRGQQVTLRCSSQSGHNTVSWYQQALGQGPQFIFQYYREEENGRGNFPPRFSGLQFPNYSSELNVNALELDDSALYLCASSLASSPYEQYFGPGTRLTVT.

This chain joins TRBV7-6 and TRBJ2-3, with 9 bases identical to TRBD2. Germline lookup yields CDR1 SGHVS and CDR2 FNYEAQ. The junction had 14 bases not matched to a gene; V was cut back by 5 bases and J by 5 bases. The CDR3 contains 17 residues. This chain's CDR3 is CASSPSGAGGPQDTQYF. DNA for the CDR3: TGTGCCAGCAGCCCATCAGGGGCGGGAGGGCCGCAAGATACGCAGTATTTT.

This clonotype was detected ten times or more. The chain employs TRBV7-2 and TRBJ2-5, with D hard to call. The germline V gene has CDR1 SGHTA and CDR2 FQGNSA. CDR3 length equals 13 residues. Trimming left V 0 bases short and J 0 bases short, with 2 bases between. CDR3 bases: TGTGCCAGCAGCTTAGCGCACCAAGAGACCCAGTACTTC. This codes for CASSLAHQETQYF.

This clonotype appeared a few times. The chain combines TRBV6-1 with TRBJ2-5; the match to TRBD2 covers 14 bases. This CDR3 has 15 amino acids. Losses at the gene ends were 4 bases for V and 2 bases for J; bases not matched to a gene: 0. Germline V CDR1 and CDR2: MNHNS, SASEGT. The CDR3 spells CASSGTSGGQETQYF. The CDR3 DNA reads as TGTGCCAGCAGTGGGACTAGCGGGGGGCAAGAGACCCAGTACTTC.

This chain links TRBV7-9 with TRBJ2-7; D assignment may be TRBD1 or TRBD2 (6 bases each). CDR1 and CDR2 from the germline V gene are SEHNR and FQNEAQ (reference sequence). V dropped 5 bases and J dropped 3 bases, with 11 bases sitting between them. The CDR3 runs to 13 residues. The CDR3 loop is CASSRGTYYEQYF. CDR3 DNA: TGTGCCAGCAGCCGCGGGACATACTACGAGCAGTACTTC.

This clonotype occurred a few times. The CDR3 spells CASRGLAGGLQETQYF. CDR3 nucleotide sequence: TGTGCCAGCAGGGGACTAGCGGGGGGGCTGCAAGAGACCCAGTACTTC. The rearrangement uses TRBV27 and TRBJ2-5; 16 bases agree with TRBD2. J gave up 2 bases and V 6 bases, and 3 bases lay outside the gene matches. Germline CDR1 MNHEY, CDR2 SMNVEV (reference sequence). This CDR3 is 16 amino acids long.

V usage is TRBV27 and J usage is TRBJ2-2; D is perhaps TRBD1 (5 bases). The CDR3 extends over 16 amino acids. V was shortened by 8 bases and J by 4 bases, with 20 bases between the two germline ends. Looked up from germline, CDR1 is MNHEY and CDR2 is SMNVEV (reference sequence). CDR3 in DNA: TGTGCCAGCGGCCCCCAAGGGGCGGCAGGCACCGGGGAGCTGTTTTTT. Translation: CASGPQGAAGTGELFF.

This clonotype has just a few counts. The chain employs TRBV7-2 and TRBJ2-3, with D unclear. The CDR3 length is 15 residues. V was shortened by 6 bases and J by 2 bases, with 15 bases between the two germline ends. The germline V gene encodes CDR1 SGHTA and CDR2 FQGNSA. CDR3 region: CASSHRLAYTDTQYF. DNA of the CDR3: TGTGCCAGCAGTCACAGACTTGCCTACACAGATACGCAGTATTTT.